The T cell receptor (beta chain) described here comes from a study of T cell responses to AZD1222 COVID-19 vaccine. Germline CDR1 is SGHTA and CDR2 is FQGNSA. The CDR3 has 15 amino acids. Trimming at V came to 2 bases and at J to 4 bases, leaving 2 bases not matched to a gene. This clone was recorded once. Method: immunoSEQ multiplex PCR; TCRdb's copy keeps in-frame clones and lacks some. This sample has around 150,000 clones, with approximately 92% found just once. The sample was peripheral blood, taken 28 days after the second AZD1222 dose. The sequence derives from an adult who received the AZD1222 COVID-19 vaccine. The rearrangement uses TRBV7-2 and TRBJ1-5; TRBD1 aligns across 10 bases. The CDR3 region has the DNA TGTGCCAGCAGCTTATGGGGACAGGGGAATCAGCCCCAGCATTTT. Protein: CASSLWGQGNQPQHF.